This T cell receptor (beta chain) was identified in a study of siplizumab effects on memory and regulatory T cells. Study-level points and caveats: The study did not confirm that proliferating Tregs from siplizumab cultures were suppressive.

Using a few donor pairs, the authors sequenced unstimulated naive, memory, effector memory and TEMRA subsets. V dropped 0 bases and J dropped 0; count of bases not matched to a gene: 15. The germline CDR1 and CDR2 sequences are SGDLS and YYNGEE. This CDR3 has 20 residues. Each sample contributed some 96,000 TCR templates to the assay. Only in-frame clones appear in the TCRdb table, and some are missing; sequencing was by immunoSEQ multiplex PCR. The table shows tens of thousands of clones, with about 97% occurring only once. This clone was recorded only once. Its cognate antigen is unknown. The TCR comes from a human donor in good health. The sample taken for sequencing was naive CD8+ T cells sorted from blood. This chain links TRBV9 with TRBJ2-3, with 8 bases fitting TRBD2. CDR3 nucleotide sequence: TGTGCCAGCAGCGTAGGGAAAGAGACTAGCGAATTCTCTAGCACAGATACGCAGTATTTT. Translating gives CASSVGKETSEFSSTDTQYF.